The T cell receptor beta chain under discussion was sequenced for a study of PD-1 blockade in mismatch repair-deficient tumors (dated 2017 in TCRdb). Broadly, across the study: The trial enrolled 86 consecutive patients with about twelve mismatch repair-deficient cancer types between September 2013 and late 2016, all previously treated and progressing. Deep sequencing of TCR CDR3 regions was used to track tumor-associated T cell clones in peripheral blood of patients responding to PD-1 blockade. Summary of the overall study and its limitations: Tumor-resident clones, often undetectable in blood before treatment, expanded rapidly after pembrolizumab and then contracted, generally before radiologic responses.

This clone was recorded only once. The clone's antigen remains unknown. Base qualities are not provided; no much larger clone lies one nucleotide away. Via the germline V gene, CDR1 is SGHNT and CDR2 YENEEA. A distance of 10 bases separates the germline ends of V and J, which lose 5 bases and 0 bases respectively. The CDR3 numbers 15 residues from cysteine through phenylalanine. Only the CDR3 DNA stays, 45 bases, in frame from base 1. The time point label of this sample denotes: peripheral blood 12 weeks after first pembrolizumab dose. For each enrolled patient, mismatch repair deficiency was established using either polymerase chain reaction or immunohistochemistry. TCR sequencing was performed for a few patients who responded to pembrolizumab therapy. The phase II trial prospectively evaluated PD-1 blockade with pembrolizumab in advanced mismatch repair-deficient cancers, independent of tissue of origin. Serial peripheral blood T cell samples were collected before and at multiple times after starting PD-1 blockade. Blood sampling times were expressed in weeks after the first pembrolizumab dose.

The method was the immunoSEQ multiplex PCR assay. This immuneACCESS table, as held by TCRdb, lists in-frame sequences with V and J called but not all clones. Of the missing ones, under half trace to an unresolved V gene in checked studies; the others have no known cause. For this sample the table gives tens of thousands of clones, of which more than 65% were detected only once. The biggest ten clones account for roughly 2.7% of the sample. This specimen was peripheral blood, taken 12 weeks after starting pembrolizumab. This receptor chain uses TRBV11-3 and TRBJ2-2, and the D gene may be TRBD2, 5 bases matching. The source is an adult with mismatch repair-deficient cancer. CDR3 protein: CASSPRDSNTGELFF. Here is the DNA: TGTGCCAGCAGCCCACGGGATTCGAACACCGGGGAGCTGTTTTTT.